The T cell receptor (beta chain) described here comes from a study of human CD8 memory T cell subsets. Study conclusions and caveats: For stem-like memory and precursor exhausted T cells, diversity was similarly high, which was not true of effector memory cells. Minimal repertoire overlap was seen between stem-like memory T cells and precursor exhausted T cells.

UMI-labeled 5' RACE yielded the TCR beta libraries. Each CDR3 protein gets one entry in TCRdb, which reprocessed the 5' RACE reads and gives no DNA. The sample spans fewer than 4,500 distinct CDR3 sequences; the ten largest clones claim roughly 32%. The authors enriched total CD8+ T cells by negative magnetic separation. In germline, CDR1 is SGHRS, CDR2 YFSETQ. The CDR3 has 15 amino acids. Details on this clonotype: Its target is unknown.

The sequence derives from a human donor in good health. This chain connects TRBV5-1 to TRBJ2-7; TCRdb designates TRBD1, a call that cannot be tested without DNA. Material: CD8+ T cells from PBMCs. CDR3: CASSEEGQLTYEQYF.